Listed below are T cell receptor beta chains from one sample, sequenced in a study of T cell responses to AZD1222 COVID-19 vaccine. TCRdb's copy holds only in-frame clones and misses some; the assay was immunoSEQ multiplex PCR. The sample shows roughly 99,000 clones, about nine tenths of them seen only once. The source material was peripheral blood, sampled on day 0 of AZD1222 vaccination. These receptors all come from an adult in good health. The CDR3 runs from the conserved cysteine through the conserved F or W. Each record gives: D gene, J gene, V gene, clone size, CDR3 DNA, CDR3 protein. A D gene is named only where the DNA matches it firmly. Not all rows give a size; the values are once, few, many and, for expanded clones, a class.

TRBD1 | TRBJ1-4 | TRBV6-5 | NA | TGTGCCAGCAGTTACGGGGACAGGGATGAAAAACTGTTTTTT | CASSYGDRDEKLFF
TRBD1 | TRBJ1-2 | TRBV6-2/TRBV6-3 | NA | TGTGCCAGCAGTTACTCGGGCGACAGGGGGCCTGGCTACACCTTC | CASSYSGDRGPGYTF
TRBD1 | TRBJ1-5 | TRBV11-2 | NA | TGTGCCAGCAGCTTAGGTGGGACAGTTCGTCAGCCCCAGCATTTT | CASSLGGTVRQPQHF
NA | TRBJ1-6 | TRBV28 | NA | TGTGCCAGCAGTTTTAGTAACTCCTATAATTCACCCCTCCACTTT | CASSFSNSYNSPLHF
NA | TRBJ1-6 | TRBV30 | NA | TGTGCCTGGAGTGTACTTAGGGCCAGGCCTAATTCACCCCTCCACTTT | CAWSVLRARPNSPLHF
NA | TRBJ1-1 | TRBV6-2/TRBV6-3 | once | TGTGCCAGCAGCAAATCGTATGAGAACACTGAAGCTTTCTTT | CASSKSYENTEAFF
TRBD1 | TRBJ1-4 | TRBV29-1 | NA | TGCAGCGTTTCCAAGACAGGGGGCACTAATGAAAAACTGTTTTTT | CSVSKTGGTNEKLFF
NA | TRBJ2-6 | TRBV27 | NA | TGTGCCAGCAGTTTAGTGGTCGGGGCCAACGTCCTGACTTTC | CASSLVVGANVLTF
TRBD1 | TRBJ2-1 | TRBV11-3 | NA | TGTGCCAGCAGCTTAGGGGACAGGGGACATGAGCAGTTCTTC | CASSLGDRGHEQFF
NA | TRBJ1-2 | TRBV27 | once | TGTGCCAGCAGTCCGGATGGGGTCGGTGGCTACACCTTC | CASSPDGVGGYTF
TRBD1 | TRBJ1-6 | TRBV6-4 | NA | TGTGCCAGCAGTGACTCGACAGGGGGCAATTCACCCCTCCACTTT | CASSDSTGGNSPLHF
NA | TRBJ1-1 | TRBV19 | NA | TGTGCCAGTACGGACAGTTTTACCGCTTTAGATGAAGCTTTCTTT | CASTDSFTALDEAFF
NA | TRBJ1-6 | TRBV5-4 | once | TGTGCCAGCAGCTTGGACAGCTTCAAGGAGTCACCCCTCCACTTT | CASSLDSFKESPLHF
TRBD1 | TRBJ1-5 | TRBV10-1 | NA | TGCGCCAGCAGGGGACAGGGCACTCAGCCCCAGCATTTT | CASRGQGTQPQHF
NA | TRBJ2-5 | TRBV5-4 | NA | TGTGCCAGCAGCTTACCGACAATCGAGACCCAGTACTTC | CASSLPTIETQYF
NA | TRBJ2-2 | TRBV4-1 | NA | TGCGCCAGCAGCAGCCAGGGAAGGGGAAAAGGCACCGGGGAGCTGTTTTTT | CASSSQGRGKGTGELFF
TRBD1 | TRBJ1-2 | TRBV30 | NA | TGTGCCCGCCGGGACAGGGTTACCTTGAATGGCTACACCTTC | CARRDRVTLNGYTF
NA | TRBJ1-2 | TRBV6-5 | NA | TGTGCCAGCATTGGGCAGACCTATGGCTACACCTTC | CASIGQTYGYTF
TRBD1 | TRBJ2-2 | TRBV2 | few | TGTGCCAGCAGTGATTTCCCTGGAAACGACAGGGTCGCCGGGACCGGGGAGCTGTTTTTT | CASSDFPGNDRVAGTGELFF
NA | TRBJ2-7 | TRBV29-1 | NA | TGCAGCGTTGCCCAGCAAGGCCCTCCCTACGAGCAGTACTTC | CSVAQQGPPYEQYF
TRBD1 | TRBJ2-4 | TRBV7-9 | once | TGTGCCAGCAGCGCCGCGCCGGGACAGGGGAGCGAAAACATTCAGTACTTC | CASSAAPGQGSENIQYF
NA | TRBJ2-1 | TRBV4-1 | NA | TGCGCCAGCAGCCAAAATCTAGCAGTCAATGAGCAGTTCTTC | CASSQNLAVNEQFF
TRBD1 | TRBJ2-4 | TRBV23-1 | NA | TGCGCCAGCAGTCAGTCTCACCAGGGGGTGGTCAAAAACATTCAGTACTTC | CASSQSHQGVVKNIQYF
NA | TRBJ1-1 | TRBV21-1 | NA | TGTGCCAGCAGCCGACCCGGGAGGACTGAAGCTTTCTTT | CASSRPGRTEAFF
TRBD1 | TRBJ1-1 | TRBV4-1 | few | TGCGCCAGCAGCCAAGGCAGGGGGCCGGACACTGAAGCTTTCTTT | CASSQGRGPDTEAFF
TRBD2 | TRBJ2-7 | TRBV11-2 | few | TGTGCCAGCAGCTTAGGCGGGGGGGCCTACGAGCAGTACTTC | CASSLGGGAYEQYF
NA | TRBJ2-3 | TRBV9 | NA | TGTGCCAGCAGCGTAGTGGGCACACCTAGCACAGATACGCAGTATTTT | CASSVVGTPSTDTQYF
NA | TRBJ1-3 | TRBV29-1 | NA | TGCAGCGCTTCTACGGGCAGCGGGGGAAACACCATATATTTT | CSASTGSGGNTIYF
NA | TRBJ1-1 | TRBV19 | NA | TGTGCCAGTAGTACCGCTGACTTGAACACTGAAGCTTTCTTT | CASSTADLNTEAFF
TRBD1 | TRBJ1-4 | TRBV5-1 | NA | TGCGCCAGCAGCTTGGGTACAGGGGCGACTAATGAAAAACTGTTTTTT | CASSLGTGATNEKLFF
NA | TRBJ1-2 | TRBV5-8 | NA | TGTGCCAGCAGCTTTTTGGGCCAAGGCTACACCTTC | CASSFLGQGYTF